This T cell receptor beta chain was identified during a study of blood T cell repertoires in COVID-19. The wider study: Both acute and convalescent COVID-19 samples were obtained from the United States, Italy and Spain. Sources were T cells, B-cell-depleted T cells, or PBMCs; the material itself was cDNA or gDNA.

Per the original data handling: How many nucleated cells were present was estimated from reference gene primer amplification. Assay: immunoSEQ multiplex PCR; the TCRdb copy retains only in-frame clones and omits some. The DNA was the basis for D and trimming; V, J and clone size are from that table. The data show about 280,000 clones, almost 85% seen once. CDR1 and CDR2 from the germline V gene are SGHTA and FQGTGA. The V gene lost 1 base and the J gene lost 3 bases, with 7 bases spanning the gap. The length of the CDR3 is 14 residues. This clonotype was sampled from a man aged 45-65 years with active or convalescent COVID-19. This chain connects TRBV7-3 to TRBJ2-1; no firm D call. The sample consisted of peripheral blood. The CDR3 sequence is CASSLMGHYNEQFF. The CDR3 DNA follows: TGTGCCAGCAGCTTAATGGGCCACTACAATGAGCAGTTCTTC. The variable domain in full, with the rest retrieved from reference TRBV7-3 and TRBJ2-1, is GAGVSQTPSNKVTEKGKYVELRCDPISGHTALYWYRQSLGQGPEFLIYFQGTGAADDSGLPNDRFFAVRPEGSVSTLKIQRTERGDSAVYLCASSLMGHYNEQFFGPGTRLTVL.